These 7 T cell receptor beta chains came from one sample sequenced in a study of blood T cell repertoires in COVID-19. TCRdb's copy holds only in-frame clones and misses some; the assay was immunoSEQ multiplex PCR. Among 150,000 to 190,000 clones listed, 80% to 90% were seen once. The source material was peripheral blood. Every receptor here comes from a woman in her sixties or seventies with COVID-19, enrolled during active disease.

V and J are TRBV6-6 and TRBJ2-6; D gene uncertain. The CDR3 sequence is 17 residues long. V lost 5 bases and J lost 0, with 14 bases in between. Germline CDR1 MNHNY, CDR2 SVGAGI (reference sequence). This chain's CDR3 is CASSPRVPTSGANVLTF. The CDR3 DNA reads TGTGCCAGCAGTCCCCGGGTCCCCACCTCTGGGGCCAACGTCCTGACTTTC.

This clone was found a few times. The rearrangement joins TRBV3-1 (or the pseudogene TRBV3-2) to TRBJ2-7; D might be TRBD1 (5 bases). CDR1 and CDR2 from the germline V gene are LGHDT and YNNKEL (reference sequence). CDR3 length: 17 residues. The V and J ends lost 0 bases and 12 bases respectively, with 27 bases between them. The DNA for the CDR3 is TGTGCCAGCAGCCAAGATAAGGGGAACTTACAAAAATGGGTCCGGTACTTC. Its protein product is CASSQDKGNLQKWVRYF.

The chain combines TRBV5-1 with TRBJ2-2, with D perhaps TRBD1 (5 bases). This CDR3 is built from 15 residues. Trimming removed 2 bases at V and 0 bases at J, with 8 bases between. From germline, CDR1 is SGHRS and CDR2 YFSETQ. The CDR3 sequence is CASSFMGPNTGELFF. In DNA, the CDR3 is TGCGCCAGCAGCTTCATGGGGCCGAACACCGGGGAGCTGTTTTTT.

The chain carries TRBV18 and TRBJ1-1; D might be TRBD1 (6 bases). V was trimmed by 6 bases and J by 4 bases, leaving 12 bases between them. In germline, CDR1 is KGHSH, CDR2 LQKENI. CDR3 length: 13 amino acids. For the CDR3, the DNA is TGTGCCAGCTCTCGACAGGAGCGCACTGAAGCTTTCTTT. Encoded protein: CASSRQERTEAFF.

V usage is TRBV6-1 and J usage is TRBJ2-7; unclear D gene. Germline V CDR1 and CDR2: MNHNS, SASEGT. CDR3 length: 15 residues. Trimming took off 10 bases at V and 1 base at J, with 20 bases between the two ends. This chain's CDR3 is CATRKPDPGSYEQYV. DNA of the CDR3: TGTGCCACCAGGAAACCAGACCCCGGGTCCTACGAGCAGTACGTC.

The DNA for the CDR3 is TGCAGCGTTGGAACAGGTTGGGATCAGCCCCAGCATTTT. This encodes CSVGTGWDQPQHF. This chain uses TRBV29-1 with TRBJ1-5; D is possibly TRBD1 (5 bases). Germline V CDR1 and CDR2: SQVTM, ANQGSEA. This CDR3 contains 13 residues. V was shortened by 4 bases and J by 5 bases, with 12 bases between the two germline ends.

The V call is TRBV5-1, the J call TRBJ1-2; a possible D gene is TRBD1 (5 bases). Trimming stripped 3 bases from V and 4 bases from J, with 22 bases between. This CDR3 is built from 17 residues. CDR1 is SGHRS, CDR2 YFSETQ, per germline. The CDR3 sequence is CASSWGDGPAGVYGYTF. In DNA, the CDR3 is TGCGCCAGCAGCTGGGGGGACGGCCCTGCGGGGGTCTATGGCTACACCTTC.